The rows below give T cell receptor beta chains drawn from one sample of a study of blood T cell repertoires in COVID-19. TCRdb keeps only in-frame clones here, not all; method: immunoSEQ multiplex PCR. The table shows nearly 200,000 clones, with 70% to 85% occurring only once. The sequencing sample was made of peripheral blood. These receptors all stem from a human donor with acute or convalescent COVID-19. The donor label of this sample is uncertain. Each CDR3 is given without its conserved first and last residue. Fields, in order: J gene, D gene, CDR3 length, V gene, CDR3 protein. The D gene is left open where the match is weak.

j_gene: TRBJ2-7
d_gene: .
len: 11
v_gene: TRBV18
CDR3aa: ASSPLTSNEQY

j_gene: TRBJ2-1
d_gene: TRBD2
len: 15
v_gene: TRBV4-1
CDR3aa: ASSQDGGTSGNNEQF

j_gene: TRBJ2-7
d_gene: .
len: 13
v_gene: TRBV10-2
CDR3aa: ASKSPGLSSYEQY

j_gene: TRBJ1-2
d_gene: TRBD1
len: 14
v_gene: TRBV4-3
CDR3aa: ASSQGPGTGSGGYT

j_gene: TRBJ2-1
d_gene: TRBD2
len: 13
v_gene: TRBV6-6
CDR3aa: ASRSSGRKNNEQF

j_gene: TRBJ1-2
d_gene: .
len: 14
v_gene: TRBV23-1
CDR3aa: ASSSPRDIEVDGYT

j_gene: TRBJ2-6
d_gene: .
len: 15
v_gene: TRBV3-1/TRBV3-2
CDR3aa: ASSPSRTFVGANVLT

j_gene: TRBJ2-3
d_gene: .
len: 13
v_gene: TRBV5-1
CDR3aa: ASSFGQPPTDTQY

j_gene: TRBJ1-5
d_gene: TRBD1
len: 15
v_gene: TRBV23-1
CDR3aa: ASKPGQGPPLCQPQH

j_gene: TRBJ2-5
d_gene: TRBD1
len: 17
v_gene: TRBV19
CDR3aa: ASSPIGQGALRGAETQY

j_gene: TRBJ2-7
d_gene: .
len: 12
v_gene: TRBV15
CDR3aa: ATSRDVGLDEQY

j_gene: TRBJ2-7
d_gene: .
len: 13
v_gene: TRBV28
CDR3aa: ASSSRGRFSYEQY

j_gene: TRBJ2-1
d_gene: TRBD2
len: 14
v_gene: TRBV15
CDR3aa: ATSRDGLAGSNEQF